The rows below give T cell receptor beta chains drawn from one sample of a study of blood T cell repertoires in COVID-19. The method was immunoSEQ multiplex PCR; TCRdb's version includes in-frame clones alone and lacks a portion of them. There are about 280,000 clones in the sample; roughly 86% occur only once, and approximately 1% lies in the top ten. Sequencing was done on a sample of PBMCs or T cells enriched from blood (not recorded which). These receptors came from a woman aged 25-40 years who had recovered from COVID-19. Both conserved end residues are part of each CDR3. D genes are given only for firm matches. Clone size, where shown, is once, few, many, or a class for clones that have expanded.

J gene | V gene | clone size | D gene | CDR3 DNA | CDR3 protein
TRBJ2-1 | TRBV7-3 | - | TRBD2 | TGTGCCAGCAGCTTTGTAGCGGGAGCGTACAATGAGCAGTTCTTC | CASSFVAGAYNEQFF
TRBJ2-3 | TRBV30 | - | - | TGTGCCTGGAGTGTAGGAGCGGGTCCCACAGATACGCAGTATTTT | CAWSVGAGPTDTQYF
TRBJ2-1 | TRBV7-3 | - | TRBD1 | TGTGCCAGCAGCTTAATAGGCCTTCGCAGGGGGTTGGATAATGAGCAGTTCTTC | CASSLIGLRRGLDNEQFF
TRBJ2-7 | TRBV27 | - | TRBD1 | TGTGCCAGCAGTCCGACCGGGACAGGAGACTACGAGCAGTACTTC | CASSPTGTGDYEQYF
TRBJ1-2 | TRBV3-1/TRBV3-2 | - | TRBD1 | TGTGCCAGCAGCCAAGAAGGGACAGGGGAGCGCGGCTACACCTTC | CASSQEGTGERGYTF
TRBJ2-1 | TRBV23-1 | - | TRBD2 | TGCGCCAGCAGTCCGGGGACTAGCGGGAGCCTGAGGGGAGGGGATGAGCAGTTCTTC | CASSPGTSGSLRGGDEQFF
TRBJ2-5 | TRBV5-6 | - | TRBD2 | TGTGCCAGCACTCCAGCGGGAGTTGAGACCCAGTACTTC | CASTPAGVETQYF
TRBJ1-1 | TRBV5-8 | - | TRBD1 | TGTGCCAGCCTCAGTCCCGGGACAGGGAACTCTGAAGCTTTCTTT | CASLSPGTGNSEAFF
TRBJ2-3 | TRBV7-2 | - | TRBD2 | TGTGCCAGCAGCTTAGGTCTCCGCGGGGGTGGGACAGATACGCAGTATTTT | CASSLGLRGGGTDTQYF
TRBJ1-1 | TRBV11-2 | - | TRBD1 | TGTGCCAGCAGCCAGGGGGTATGGACGGCCACTGAAGCTTTCTTT | CASSQGVWTATEAFF
TRBJ1-1 | TRBV18 | - | - | TGTGCCAGCTCACCGCGCGGGGGCAGGGGTCGGATCACTGAAGCTTTCTTT | CASSPRGGRGRITEAFF
TRBJ1-3 | TRBV7-6 | few | TRBD1 | TGTGCCAGCAGCTTCCGGGACAGGGGGTGGATCTCTGGAAACACCATATATTTT | CASSFRDRGWISGNTIYF
TRBJ1-5 | TRBV28 | few | - | TGTGCCAGCCACAGGGATAATAGCAATCAGCCCCAGCATTTT | CASHRDNSNQPQHF
TRBJ1-1 | TRBV19 | - | - | TGTGCCAGTAGACTCGGCAGCGGGAGCACTGAAGCTTTCTTT | CASRLGSGSTEAFF
TRBJ1-2 | TRBV24-1 | once | - | TGTGCCACCAGGGCCAGATTTTATGGCTACACCTTC | CATRARFYGYTF
TRBJ1-2 | TRBV21-1 | - | - | TGTGCCAGCAGCAAGCCCCCGGGGGTCGAGAATGGCTACACCTTC | CASSKPPGVENGYTF
TRBJ2-3 | TRBV12-5 | - | - | TGTGCTAGTGCTTCCGCGGGCACAGATACGCAGTATTTT | CASASAGTDTQYF
TRBJ1-4 | TRBV27 | - | TRBD1 | TGTGCCAGCAGTCCCGGGACAGGGAATAATGAAAAACTGTTTTTT | CASSPGTGNNEKLFF
TRBJ1-2 | TRBV7-9 | - | TRBD1 | TGTGCCAGCAGCCCGAGACAGGGAAATGGCTACACCTTC | CASSPRQGNGYTF
TRBJ2-7 | TRBV11-2 | - | - | TGTGCCAGCAGCACCCGGGGACAACAATCCTACGAGCAGTACTTC | CASSTRGQQSYEQYF
TRBJ2-1 | TRBV7-3 | once | - | TGTGCCAGCAGCTTAATGGCCACCTCCTACAATGAGCAGTTCTTC | CASSLMATSYNEQFF
TRBJ2-7 | TRBV10-3 | once | TRBD1 | TGTGCCATCAACCCGGGACAGGTGAGCTACGAGCAGTACTTC | CAINPGQVSYEQYF
TRBJ2-3 | TRBV25-1 | - | - | TGTGCCAGCAGTGAAAGGCTAGGAAGCACAGATACGCAGTATTTT | CASSERLGSTDTQYF
TRBJ1-1 | TRBV27 | - | TRBD1 | TGTGCCAGCAGTTCCCTACGGACAGGGCTCGTTTTAAACACTGAAGCTTTCTTT | CASSSLRTGLVLNTEAFF
TRBJ2-7 | TRBV7-9 | once | - | TGTGCCAGCAGCTTAGCGCAGACAAGGGAGCAGTACTTC | CASSLAQTREQYF
TRBJ1-2 | TRBV5-8 | - | - | TGTGCCAGTTTGTTGACAGGAAATTCTAATGGCTACACCTTC | CASLLTGNSNGYTF